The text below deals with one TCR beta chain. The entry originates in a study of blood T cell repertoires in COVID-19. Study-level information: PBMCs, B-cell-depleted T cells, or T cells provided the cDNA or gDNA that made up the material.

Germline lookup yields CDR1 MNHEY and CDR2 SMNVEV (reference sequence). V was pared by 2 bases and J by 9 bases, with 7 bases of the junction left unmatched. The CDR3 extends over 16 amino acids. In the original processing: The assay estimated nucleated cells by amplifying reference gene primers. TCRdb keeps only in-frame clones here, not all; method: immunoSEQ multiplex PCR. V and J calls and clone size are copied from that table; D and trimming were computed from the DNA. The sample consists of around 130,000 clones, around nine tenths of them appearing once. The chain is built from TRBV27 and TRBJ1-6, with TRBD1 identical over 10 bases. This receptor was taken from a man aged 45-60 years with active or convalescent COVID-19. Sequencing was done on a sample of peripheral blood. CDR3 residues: CASSLIGQGGGSPLHF. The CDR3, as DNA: TGTGCCAGCAGTTTAATTGGACAGGGGGGTGGTTCACCCCTCCACTTT.